This T cell receptor (beta chain) originates from a study of blood T cell repertoires in COVID-19. Study background: From T cells, B-cell-depleted T cells, or PBMCs came the material, which was cDNA or gDNA.

Source study methods: Reference gene primer amplification yielded estimated nucleated cell counts. Using immunoSEQ multiplex PCR, the repertoire was profiled, and TCRdb retains in-frame clones only, with some absent. Clonal size and the V and J genes are those of that table, whereas D and trimming came from the DNA. This table has more than 350,000 clones, roughly 88% appearing once. The CDR3 spans 12 residues. V was shortened by 5 bases and J by 7 bases, with 7 bases between the two germline ends. Germline CDR1 SGHRS, CDR2 YFSETQ. During the 2 weeks before they entered the study, exposed participants had met someone with a PCR-confirmed or clinician-diagnosed COVID-19 case.

This TCR derives from a woman younger than 30 who had been exposed to COVID-19. Sequencing was performed on PBMCs or T cells enriched from blood (not recorded which). This chain uses TRBV5-1 with TRBJ1-6, with unresolved D. CDR3 sequence reads: CASSLGNSPLHF. The CDR3, as DNA: TGCGCCAGCAGTCTGGGCAATTCACCCCTCCACTTT.